This is a list of T cell receptor beta chains from one sample in a study of vaccination and CD4 T cells after COVID-19. Their antigen targets remain unknown. MiXCR, run by TCRdb on the PCR reads, gives a single entry per CDR3 protein. The sample carries around 8,400 distinct CDR3 sequences, roughly 60% recorded once. Source material: CD4+ T cells from blood, cultured in vitro. The receptors stem from a human donor who had recovered from COVID-19. Both conserved end residues are part of each CDR3. A D gene is named only where the DNA matches it firmly. Not all rows give a size; the values are once, few, many and, for expanded clones, a class.

d_gene,abundance,j_gene,v_gene,CDR3nt,CDR3aa
NA,NA,TRBJ1-2,TRBV2,TGTGCCAGCAGTGATCGAGCCGGCTACACCTTC,CASSDRAGYTF
NA,once,TRBJ1-6,TRBV2,TGTGCCAGCTCCGCGGCGCCCAGGGTTGTCCTCCACTTT,CASSAAPRVVLHF
TRBD2,NA,TRBJ2-1,TRBV7-2,TGTGCCAGCAGCCCCCCCGGGGGGTACTCCTACAATGAGCAGTTCTTC,CASSPPGGYSYNEQFF
NA,NA,TRBJ2-2,TRBV2,TGTGCCAGCAGTGAAGGGGAAGGGCCCGCGGAGCTGTTTTTT,CASSEGEGPAELFF
NA,NA,TRBJ2-3,TRBV20-1,TGCAGTGCTAGACCCCAGGACGGCTACACAGATACGCAGTATTTT,CSARPQDGYTDTQYF
NA,NA,TRBJ2-1,TRBV6-4,TGTGCCAGCAGTGGATCCGGGATCCAGTTCTTC,CASSGSGIQFF
NA,NA,TRBJ2-5,TRBV10-3,TGTGCCATCAGTGCTAGCGCACAAGAGACCCAGTACTTC,CAISASAQETQYF
NA,NA,TRBJ1-2,TRBV7-2,TGTGCCAGCAGCTCGGGGAGCTCATCTACTAACTATGGCTACACCTTC,CASSSGSSSTNYGYTF
NA,NA,TRBJ1-2,TRBV6-5,TGTGCCAGCAGTTACCCGGAGACAGTTAACTATGGCTACACCTTC,CASSYPETVNYGYTF
NA,few,TRBJ2-3,TRBV24-1,TGTGCCACCAGTGATTCGTCAGGGGGGTCCACAGATACGCAGTATTTT,CATSDSSGGSTDTQYF
TRBD1,NA,TRBJ2-2,TRBV6-1,TGTGCCGGTTCTTTTGGACAGGACTCGGGGGAGCTGTTTTTT,CAGSFGQDSGELFF
TRBD2,NA,TRBJ2-7,TRBV27,TGTGCCAGCAGATTCCGGGAGGGGGGCTCCGAGCAGTACTTC,CASRFREGGSEQYF
TRBD1,few,TRBJ2-2,TRBV11-3,TGTGCCAGCAGCTTAAGGACAGGGGGCCACACCGGGGAGCTGTTTTTT,CASSLRTGGHTGELFF
NA,NA,TRBJ1-5,TRBV7-2,TGTGCCAGCAGCCGTGGACAGCCCAATCAGCCCCAGCATTTT,CASSRGQPNQPQHF
NA,NA,TRBJ2-2,TRBV24-1,TGTGCCACCAGTGAACCGGGTAGTTTATCCGGGGAGCTGTTTTTT,CATSEPGSLSGELFF
TRBD1,NA,TRBJ1-1,TRBV7-9,TGTGCCAGCAGCCTGAGGACAGGGGGCAAGAACACTGAAGCTTTCTTT,CASSLRTGGKNTEAFF
TRBD1,NA,TRBJ1-2,TRBV28,TGTGCCAGCAGTATCCATTCCAGGGGGCACTATGGCTACACCTTC,CASSIHSRGHYGYTF
NA,NA,TRBJ2-5,TRBV2,TGTGCCAGCAGTCCGGGTGGAGAGGCCCAGTACTTC,CASSPGGEAQYF
TRBD2,NA,TRBJ2-1,TRBV6-5,TGTGCCAGCAGTTACTCATGGGTTCGGCGGGGGGCGACCTACAATGAGCAGTTCTTC,CASSYSWVRRGATYNEQFF
TRBD1,NA,TRBJ1-6,TRBV7-9,TGTGCCAGCAGCTTGCCGGGACAGGGGGCGCTGAGGTATTCACCCCTCCACTTT,CASSLPGQGALRYSPLHF
NA,NA,TRBJ1-2,TRBV19,TGTGCCAGTAGTATAGGATCTGGGGCCGGCTATGGCTACACCTTC,CASSIGSGAGYGYTF
TRBD1,NA,TRBJ2-7,TRBV6-4,TGTGCCAGCAGTGTCGGAGCAGTCCCGGGCGTGGACAGGACCCACCACGAGCAGTACTTC,CASSVGAVPGVDRTHHEQYF
NA,NA,TRBJ1-1,TRBV10-3,TGTGCCATCAGTGTAAGGAACACTGAAGCTTTCTTT,CAISVRNTEAFF
NA,few,TRBJ2-3,TRBV11-3,TGTGCCAGCAGCTTGCCGGGCGCCAGCATCTCATCTCAGTATTTT,CASSLPGASISSQYF
NA,NA,TRBJ1-3,TRBV6-1,TGTGCCGGGAGGCAGGGCATATCCTCTGGAAACACCATATATTTT,CAGRQGISSGNTIYF
NA,NA,TRBJ2-1,TRBV6-2/TRBV6-3,TGTGCCAGCAGTTATCGTCGAGCGGCCTCAATGGGTGAGCAGTTCTTC,CASSYRRAASMGEQFF
TRBD1,NA,TRBJ1-5,TRBV2,TGTGCCAGCAGAAGATATGGGGGACAGGGGGCAGTTTGGAATCAGCCCCAGCATTTT,CASRRYGGQGAVWNQPQHF
NA,NA,TRBJ1-5,TRBV28,TGTGCCAGCAGTTTTCAGGGCAAAGGGAGCAATCAGCCCCAGCATTTT,CASSFQGKGSNQPQHF
NA,NA,TRBJ1-1,TRBV6-4,TGTGCCAGCAGTGAGGGGGCGAGGACGGGTCGGGCTTTCTTT,CASSEGARTGRAFF
NA,few,TRBJ2-3,TRBV6-1,TGTGCCAGCAGTGCCTGGACAGTCTCCCGGGACGCGGATACGCAGTATTTT,CASSAWTVSRDADTQYF
NA,NA,TRBJ2-1,TRBV15,TGTGCCACCAGCAGAGGTTCCAGATACTTTAATGAGCAGTTCTTC,CATSRGSRYFNEQFF
NA,large,TRBJ2-7,TRBV7-2,TGTGCCAGCAGCCCCTATATCTCCTACGAGCAGTACTTC,CASSPYISYEQYF
NA,NA,TRBJ1-2,TRBV12-3/TRBV12-4,TGTGCCAGCAGGCTAATGGGCGGAGCTAACTATGGCTACACCTTC,CASRLMGGANYGYTF
TRBD1,NA,TRBJ2-1,TRBV20-1,TGCAGTGTCATGGGACAGGGGGCTATTAGTGGGAGGAGGCATGAGCAGTTCTTC,CSVMGQGAISGRRHEQFF
NA,NA,TRBJ1-5,TRBV28,TGTGCCAGCAGTCCGACCTTCCAGCCCCAGCATTTT,CASSPTFQPQHF
NA,NA,TRBJ2-3,TRBV12-5,TGTGCTAGTGGCCCCCGCACAGATACGCAGTATTTT,CASGPRTDTQYF
NA,few,TRBJ1-5,TRBV20-1,TGCAGTGCTAGCGCCCGGGGTTGGGATCAGCCCCAGCATTTT,CSASARGWDQPQHF
NA,NA,TRBJ2-3,TRBV12-3/TRBV12-4,TGTGCCAGCAGTTCGCCGACACCTTTCGGAGATACGCAGTATTTT,CASSSPTPFGDTQYF
NA,once,TRBJ2-7,TRBV12-3/TRBV12-4,TGTGCCAGCATGGAACAGGCGACAAACTACGAGCAGTACTTC,CASMEQATNYEQYF
TRBD2,NA,TRBJ2-1,TRBV20-1,TGCAGTGCTAGTAGCCCGGGACTAGCGGGAGGGAGAGCCTACAATGAGCAGTTCTTC,CSASSPGLAGGRAYNEQFF
NA,NA,TRBJ1-5,TRBV6-2/TRBV6-3,TGTGCCAGCAGTTACATGGGGGGAGGTCAGCCCCAGCATTTT,CASSYMGGGQPQHF
NA,once,TRBJ2-5,TRBV24-1,TGTGCCACCAGTGATTCTGGGGCGTCCCAAGAGACCCAGTACTTC,CATSDSGASQETQYF
NA,few,TRBJ2-2,TRBV7-6,TGTGCCAGCAGCTTAGACCACGGGTCCGGGGAGCTGTTTTTT,CASSLDHGSGELFF
NA,NA,TRBJ2-3,TRBV6-1,TGTGCCAGCCAAGGGGTAAATACGCAGTATTTT,CASQGVNTQYF
TRBD2,NA,TRBJ2-3,TRBV2,TGTGCCAGCGGACTAGCGGGGGTCACAGATACGCAGTATTTT,CASGLAGVTDTQYF
NA,NA,TRBJ1-3,TRBV2,TGTGCCAGCAGTGGAAATCGAAACACCATATATTTT,CASSGNRNTIYF
TRBD2,NA,TRBJ2-5,TRBV6-2/TRBV6-3,TGTGCCAGCAACGGACTAGTCTCACAAGAGACCCAGTACTTC,CASNGLVSQETQYF
NA,few,TRBJ2-3,TRBV7-8,TGTGCCAGCAGCTCCCTAACACGGAGAGGCACAGATACGCAGTATTTT,CASSSLTRRGTDTQYF
NA,NA,TRBJ2-3,TRBV6-1,TGTGCCGCCAGTCGAGTGGCAGGGCCGGGTTACACAGATACGCAGTATTTT,CAASRVAGPGYTDTQYF
NA,NA,TRBJ1-5,TRBV6-5,TGTGCCAGCAGTTACTCGAGACAGAGCAATCAGCCCCAGCATTTT,CASSYSRQSNQPQHF
NA,NA,TRBJ2-5,TRBV5-4,TGTGCCAGCAGCCTAGGTGGTTACCAAGAGACCCAGTACTTC,CASSLGGYQETQYF
NA,NA,TRBJ1-1,TRBV5-1,TGCGCCAGCAGCTTGTGGGGGCTTGGCACTGAAGCTTTCTTT,CASSLWGLGTEAFF
NA,NA,TRBJ1-3,TRBV11-3,TGTGCCAGCAGCGGCCTTTCTGGAAACACCATATATTTT,CASSGLSGNTIYF
NA,NA,TRBJ1-5,TRBV6-2/TRBV6-3,TGTGCCAGCAGTTACGGTCCGGCTCAGCCCCAGCATTTT,CASSYGPAQPQHF
NA,NA,TRBJ2-1,TRBV7-9,TGTGCCAGCGGTACTAGCCCTTTCAATGAGCAGTTCTTC,CASGTSPFNEQFF